These 30 T cell receptor beta chains share one sample of origin, sequenced in a study of control samples from healthy donors and cancer patients. Data came from immunoSEQ multiplex PCR; TCRdb stores just in-frame clones and leaves some out. The table shows some 94,000 clones, with 85% to 90% occurring only once. Source material: PBMCs. Receptors originate from a woman in her 50s with colorectal cancer.

V gene TRBV7-9 combines with J gene TRBJ2-7, with D uncertain. Between the trimmed V and J ends, which lost 2 bases and 7 bases, there was a span of 18 bases. This CDR3 contains 15 residues. The germline gives CDR1 SEHNR, CDR2 FQNEAQ (reference sequence). The CDR3 spells CASSLNDLSRKEQYV. The DNA for the CDR3 is TGTGCCAGCAGCTTAAATGATCTGTCAAGGAAAGAGCAGTACGTC.

The V call is TRBV6-5, the J call TRBJ1-5; D may be TRBD1 (6 bases). The germline gives CDR1 MNHEY, CDR2 SVGAGI. V was shortened by 2 bases and J by 4 bases, with 12 bases between the two germline ends. This CDR3 comprises 15 residues. CDR3 sequence: CASSYGQGLNQPQHF. CDR3 bases: TGTGCCAGCAGTTACGGGCAGGGGTTAAATCAGCCCCAGCATTTT.

The chain is built from TRBV3-1 (or the pseudogene TRBV3-2) and TRBJ2-1; tentative D call: TRBD2 (6 bases). CDR1 and CDR2 from the germline V gene are LGHDT and YNNKEL (reference sequence). The CDR3 loop spans 16 amino acids. V lost 3 bases and J lost 5, with 17 bases in between. The CDR3 DNA reads as TGTGCCAGCAGCCAGTTACCGGGACTCGGGAACAATGAGCAGTTCTTC. The encoded protein is CASSQLPGLGNNEQFF.

The J gene is TRBJ1-2, the V gene TRBV28; D gene uncertain. Trimming removed 5 bases from V and 8 bases from J, with 9 bases in between. CDR3 length equals 11 residues. The germline V gene has CDR1 MDHEN and CDR2 SYDVKM. This CDR3 reads CASSPDRGYTF. As DNA, the CDR3 is TGTGCCAGCAGTCCAGATAGGGGCTACACCTTC.

The CDR3: CSASGQTGQPQHF. Here the CDR3 DNA reads TGCAGTGCTAGTGGACAGACCGGTCAGCCCCAGCATTTT. The rearrangement uses TRBV20-1 and TRBJ1-5; D might be TRBD1 (6 bases). There are 13 residues in the CDR3. Trimming pared 3 bases from V and 6 bases from J, leaving 12 bases between. Germline CDR1 DFQATT, CDR2 SNEGSKA (reference sequence).

The chain employs TRBV5-1 and TRBJ2-2; unclear D gene. This CDR3 region has 15 residues. From germline, CDR1 is SGHRS and CDR2 YFSETQ. The V gene lost 0 bases and the J gene lost 1 base, with 7 bases spanning the gap. DNA for the CDR3: TGCGCCAGCAGCTTGGTGGGATTGAACACCGGGGAGCTGTTTTTT. This codes for CASSLVGLNTGELFF.

The chain uses TRBV6-5 and TRBJ2-7; D not certain. CDR1 and CDR2 from the germline V gene are MNHEY and SVGAGI. This CDR3 spans 13 amino acids. Trimming left V 8 bases short and J 0 bases short, with 11 bases between. This CDR3 is CASAYLNSYEQYV. Written as DNA, the CDR3 is TGTGCCAGCGCCTACCTTAACTCCTACGAGCAGTACGTC.

The rearrangement uses TRBV24-1 and TRBJ1-3, with 8 bases lining up with TRBD1. V lost 2 bases, J lost 1 base, and 3 bases stayed unmatched. The CDR3 extends over 16 amino acids. Germline values: CDR1 KGHDR, CDR2 SFDVKD. CDR3 residues: CATSDWTGFSGNTIYF. The CDR3 coding sequence is TGTGCCACCAGTGATTGGACAGGGTTTTCTGGAAACACCATATATTTT.

The J gene is TRBJ2-4, the V gene TRBV4-3; D is perhaps TRBD1 (6 bases). The ends were cut back, 2 bases at V and 1 base at J, with 9 bases in the middle. CDR3 length equals 15 residues. Germline loops: CDR1 LGHNA, CDR2 YSLEER. Here the CDR3 DNA reads TGCGCCAGCAGCCAAAGTCAGGGGGCCAAAAACATTCAGTACTTC. This translates into CASSQSQGAKNIQYF.

V is TRBV6-5 and J is TRBJ1-2; 10 bases line up with TRBD1. Germline V lookup: CDR1 MNHEY, CDR2 SVGAGI. The J segment lost 7 bases and the V segment lost 6 bases, leaving 8 bases of the junction unmatched. The CDR3 covers 14 residues. CDR3 protein: CASRKSTGGFGYTF. The CDR3 coding sequence is TGTGCCAGCAGGAAGTCGACAGGGGGCTTTGGCTACACCTTC.

The V gene is TRBV7-8, the J gene TRBJ2-4, with D possibly being TRBD1 (6 bases). The length of the CDR3 is 13 residues. Germline-derived CDR1 and CDR2 are SGHVS and FQNEAQ. Trimming pared 4 bases from V and 6 bases from J, leaving 10 bases between. The CDR3 nucleotides read TGTGCCAGCAGCTCGACGGACAGAAACATTCAGTACTTC. Translated, it gives CASSSTDRNIQYF.

The chain has TRBV20-1 and TRBJ2-1, with TRBD2 matching 7 bases. The V gene's germline CDR1 is DFQATT and CDR2 SNEGSKA (reference sequence). CDR3 size: 13 residues. V was clipped by 3 bases and J by 4 bases; unmatched bases: 3. In DNA form, the CDR3 reads TGCAGTGCTAGTCGGGGGGATTACAATGAGCAGTTCTTC. This codes for CSASRGDYNEQFF.

J is TRBJ2-7 and V is TRBV19; D could derive from TRBD1 or TRBD2 (5 bases each). V lost 10 bases, J lost 5 bases, and 18 bases lay in between. There are 13 residues in the CDR3. The germline V gene has CDR1 LNHDA and CDR2 SQIVND (reference sequence). The CDR3 DNA sequence: TGTGCCACCCGGGGACCATACTCGGACGAGCAGTACGTC. Translating gives CATRGPYSDEQYV.

The chain carries TRBV3-1 (or the pseudogene TRBV3-2) and TRBJ2-2; D is unresolved. CDR1 is LGHDT, CDR2 YNNKEL, per germline (reference sequence). CDR3 length: 15 amino acids. Between the trimmed V and J ends, which lost 4 bases and 4 bases, there was a span of 13 bases. The CDR3 region is CASSRETFITGELFF. The CDR3 DNA reads as TGTGCCAGCAGCCGTGAGACCTTTATCACCGGGGAGCTGTTTTTT.

This sequence joins TRBV4-1 and TRBJ1-5; D may be TRBD1 (5 bases). In germline, CDR1 is MGHRA, CDR2 YSYEKL. There are 16 residues in the CDR3. V was pared by 0 bases and J by 5 bases, with 14 bases between. CDR3 sequence: CASSQEVGPGDQPQHF. CDR3 in DNA: TGCGCCAGCAGCCAAGAGGTAGGGCCGGGGGATCAGCCCCAGCATTTT.

This chain links TRBV7-2 with TRBJ2-1, with TRBD1 identical over 9 bases. V gave up 2 bases and J gave up 3 bases; unmatched junction bases: 5. CDR3 size: 16 residues. Germline lookup yields CDR1 SGHTA and CDR2 FQGNSA. CDR3 sequence reads: CASSLRTGAGYNEQFF. DNA of the CDR3: TGTGCCAGCAGCTTACGGACAGGGGCAGGCTACAATGAGCAGTTCTTC.

The chain employs TRBV13 and TRBJ2-5; either TRBD1 or TRBD2 may supply D (7 bases each). Germline CDR1 and CDR2: PRHDT and FYEKMQ (reference sequence). V was trimmed by 1 base and J by 5 bases, leaving 20 bases between them. CDR3 length: 17 residues. The CDR3 sequence is CASSLDFAGGGSETQYF. In DNA form, the CDR3 reads TGTGCCAGCAGCTTAGATTTCGCAGGGGGAGGGTCGGAGACCCAGTACTTC. The full variable domain, in which reference TRBV13 and TRBJ2-5 provide the parts outside the CDR3, is AAGVIQSPRHLIKEKRETATLKCYPIPRHDTVYWYQQGPGQDPQFLISFYEKMQSDKGSIPDRFSAQQFSDYHSELNMSSLELGDSALYFCASSLDFAGGGSETQYFGPGTRLLVL.

V usage is TRBV5-1 and J usage is TRBJ2-1, with 7 bases identical to TRBD1. The germline V gene encodes CDR1 SGHRS and CDR2 YFSETQ. J lost 7 bases, V lost 4 bases, and 8 bases had no gene match. The CDR3 has 14 residues. The CDR3 sequence is CASSPGTVTNEQFF. Here the CDR3 DNA reads TGCGCCAGCAGCCCTGGGACAGTTACGAATGAGCAGTTCTTC.

The V gene is TRBV12-5, the J gene TRBJ1-5; D is unresolved. V was clipped by 0 bases and J by 6 bases, with 15 bases between them. Per the germline V gene, CDR1 is LGHNT and CDR2 is FRNRAP. The CDR3 runs 16 residues. CDR3 sequence: CASGLVIAGGPQPQHF. CDR3 DNA sequence: TGTGCTAGTGGTTTGGTAATCGCCGGAGGGCCTCAGCCCCAGCATTTT.

This sequence joins TRBV4-3 and TRBJ1-1; the D gene is possibly TRBD1 (6 bases). Germline V CDR1 and CDR2: LGHNA, YSLEER. This CDR3 spans 15 amino acids. V was pared by 4 bases and J by 0 bases, with 12 bases between. The CDR3 loop reads CASSRNRDLNTEAFF. The DNA for the CDR3 is TGCGCCAGCAGCCGAAACAGGGATTTGAACACTGAAGCTTTCTTT.

V gene TRBV7-3 combines with J gene TRBJ2-2; perhaps D is TRBD1 or TRBD2 (6 bases each). The V end lost 3 bases, the J end lost 0 bases, and 8 bases lay between the germline ends. This CDR3 region has 15 residues. Germline assignment: CDR1 SGHTA and CDR2 FQGTGA. CDR3 bases: TGTGCCAGCAGCTTGGAGGGGGCGAACACCGGGGAGCTGTTTTTT. This gives the protein CASSLEGANTGELFF.

This clone was seen a single time. V usage is TRBV20-1 and J usage is TRBJ2-7; 7 bases line up with TRBD2. The length of the CDR3 is 13 residues. Germline V gene sequence: CDR1 DFQATT, CDR2 SNEGSKA (reference sequence). The ends lost 3 bases at V and 5 bases at J; junction bases unmatched: 7. The CDR3: CSASSGWIHEQYV. The CDR3 region has the DNA TGCAGTGCTAGTAGCGGGTGGATACACGAGCAGTACGTC.

The chain is built from TRBV6-2 or TRBV6-3 and TRBJ2-3; 8 bases are a match to TRBD2. From germline, CDR1 is MNHEY and CDR2 SVGEGT. CDR3 length: 14 residues. Losses at the gene ends were 5 bases for V and 5 bases for J; bases not matched to a gene: 6. The CDR3 loop reads CASSKGLEVDTQYF. The CDR3 coding sequence is TGTGCCAGCAGTAAGGGACTAGAGGTAGATACGCAGTATTTT.

The rearrangement links TRBV19 to TRBJ2-1; 10 positions match TRBD2. The CDR3 consists of 16 residues. The germline V gene encodes CDR1 LNHDA and CDR2 SQIVND (reference sequence). V dropped 6 bases and J dropped 4; count of bases not matched to a gene: 9. Here the CDR3 reads CASSSGGAVTYNEQFF. In DNA form, the CDR3 reads TGTGCCAGTAGCAGCGGGGGGGCCGTCACGTACAATGAGCAGTTCTTC.

This clone was seen a single time. The genes are TRBV9 and TRBJ2-6; tentatively, D is TRBD2 (6 bases). The germline gives CDR1 SGDLS, CDR2 YYNGEE. The length of the CDR3 is 17 residues. V shed 7 bases and J shed 0 bases, with 17 bases lying between them. The CDR3 DNA is TGTGCCAGCGTTGGGACTTCTAAACCCTCTGGGGCCAACGTCCTGACTTTC. As protein: CASVGTSKPSGANVLTF.

This chain joins TRBV5-1 and TRBJ2-5; possibly TRBD1 for D (6 bases). The CDR3 totals 16 residues. Trimming removed 2 bases at V and 0 bases at J, with 14 bases between. Looked up from germline, CDR1 is SGHRS and CDR2 is YFSETQ. CDR3: CASSFGLGAYQETQYF. The CDR3 DNA follows: TGCGCCAGCAGCTTTGGTTTGGGGGCGTACCAAGAGACCCAGTACTTC.

V usage is TRBV2 and J usage is TRBJ1-2; tentative D call: TRBD1 (5 bases). Deletions cut 2 bases from V and 7 bases from J, with 14 bases between. The CDR3 runs to 14 residues. CDR1 is SNHLY and CDR2 is FYNNEI in the germline V gene. CDR3 protein: CASSENFSGVGYTF. DNA for the CDR3: TGTGCCAGCAGTGAAAATTTTTCGGGGGTTGGCTACACCTTC.

A word on this clone: This CDR3 is also generated by other DNA sequences in the sample. The chain joins TRBV2 to TRBJ2-1; TRBD1 or TRBD2 may be the D gene (5 bases each). Trimming shortened V by 6 bases and J by 3 bases, and 9 bases separated the two germline ends. The germline gives CDR1 SNHLY, CDR2 FYNNEI. The CDR3 is made up of 13 amino acids. The DNA for the CDR3 is TGTGCCAGCAGGGGACGGATCTACAATGAGCAGTTCTTC. It specifies CASRGRIYNEQFF.

This chain uses TRBV12-3 or TRBV12-4 with TRBJ1-2, with D unclear. V was trimmed by 3 bases and J by 7 bases, leaving 12 bases between them. The CDR3 runs 13 residues. CDR3 residues: CASSLERPSGYTF. The CDR3 DNA follows: TGTGCCAGCAGTTTGGAGAGACCGAGTGGCTACACCTTC.

The DNA of the CDR3 is TGTGCCCCCCGGGGGGGGACTTTGGGGGCCAACGTCCTGACTTTC. It encodes CAPRGGTLGANVLTF. The chain recombines TRBV19 with TRBJ2-6, with 8 positions matching TRBD2. This CDR3 comprises 15 residues. Germline trimming cut 11 bases from V and 4 bases from J; bases unmatched to any gene: 10. Germline CDR1 is LNHDA and CDR2 is SQIVND (reference sequence).